This TCR beta chain emerged from a study of T cells after yellow fever vaccination. The V segment lost 4 bases and the J segment 2 bases; nucleotides outside the gene matches: 2. CDR1 and CDR2 from the germline V gene are MNHEY and SMNVEV (reference sequence). The CDR3 is 14 amino acids. TCRdb re-called the 5' RACE reads through MiXCR, storing one row per CDR3 protein. The table lists roughly 260,000 distinct CDR3 sequences, approximately 13% of them singletons. This clonotype was picked up a small number of times. This material consisted of CD4+ T cells sorted from PBMCs, taken 45 days after the yellow fever booster vaccination. This TCR derives from a man younger than 40 who received the YFV17D yellow fever vaccine. J is TRBJ2-5 and V is TRBV27; 9 bases match TRBD1. This CDR3 is CASSYRGRQETQYF. As DNA, the CDR3 is TGTGCCAGCAGTTACAGGGGGCGGCAAGAGACCCAGTACTTC.